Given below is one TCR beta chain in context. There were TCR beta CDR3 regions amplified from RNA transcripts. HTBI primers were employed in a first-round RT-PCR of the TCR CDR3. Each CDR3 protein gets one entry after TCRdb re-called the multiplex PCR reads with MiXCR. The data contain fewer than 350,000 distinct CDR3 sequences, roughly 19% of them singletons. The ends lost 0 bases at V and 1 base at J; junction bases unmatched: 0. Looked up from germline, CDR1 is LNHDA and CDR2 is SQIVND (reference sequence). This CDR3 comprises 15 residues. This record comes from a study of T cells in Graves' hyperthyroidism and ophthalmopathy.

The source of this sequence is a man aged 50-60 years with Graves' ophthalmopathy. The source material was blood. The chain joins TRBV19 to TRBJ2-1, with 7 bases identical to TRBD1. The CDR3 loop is CASSIDRGSYNEQFF. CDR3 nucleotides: TGTGCCAGTAGTATAGACAGGGGGTCCTACAATGAGCAGTTCTTC.